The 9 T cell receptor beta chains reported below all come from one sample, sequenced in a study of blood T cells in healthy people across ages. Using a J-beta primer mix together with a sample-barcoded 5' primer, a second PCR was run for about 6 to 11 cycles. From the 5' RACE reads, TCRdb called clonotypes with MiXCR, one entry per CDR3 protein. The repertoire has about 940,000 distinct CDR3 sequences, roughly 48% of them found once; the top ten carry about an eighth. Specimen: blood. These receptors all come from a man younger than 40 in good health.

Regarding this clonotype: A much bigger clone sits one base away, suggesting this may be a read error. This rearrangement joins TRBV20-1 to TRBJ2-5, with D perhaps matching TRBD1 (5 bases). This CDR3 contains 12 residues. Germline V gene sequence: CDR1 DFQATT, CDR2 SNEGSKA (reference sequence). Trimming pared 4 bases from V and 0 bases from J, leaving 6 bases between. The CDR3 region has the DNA TGCAGTGCTATAGGGGACCAAGAGACCCAGTACTTC. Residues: CSAIGDQETQYF.

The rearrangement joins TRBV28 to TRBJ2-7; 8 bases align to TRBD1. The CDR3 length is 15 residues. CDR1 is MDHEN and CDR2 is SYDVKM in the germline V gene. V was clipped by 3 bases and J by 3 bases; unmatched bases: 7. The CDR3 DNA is TGTGCCAGCAGTTTTAAGGACAGGGACCGCTACGAGCAGTACTTC. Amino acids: CASSFKDRDRYEQYF.

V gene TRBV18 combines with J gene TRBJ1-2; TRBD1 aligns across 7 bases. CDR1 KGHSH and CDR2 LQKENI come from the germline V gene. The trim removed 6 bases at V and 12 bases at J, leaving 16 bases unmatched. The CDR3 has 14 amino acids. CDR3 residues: CASSPTGINYGHTF. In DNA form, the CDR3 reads TGTGCCAGCTCTCCGACAGGGATTAACTACGGCCACACCTTC.

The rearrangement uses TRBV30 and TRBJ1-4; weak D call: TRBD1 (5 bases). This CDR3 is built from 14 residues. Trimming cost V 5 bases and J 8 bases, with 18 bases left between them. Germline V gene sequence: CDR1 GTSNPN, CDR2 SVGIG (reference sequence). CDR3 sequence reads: CAWALRGWSEKLFF. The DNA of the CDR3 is TGTGCCTGGGCGCTGAGGGGCTGGAGCGAAAAACTGTTTTTT.

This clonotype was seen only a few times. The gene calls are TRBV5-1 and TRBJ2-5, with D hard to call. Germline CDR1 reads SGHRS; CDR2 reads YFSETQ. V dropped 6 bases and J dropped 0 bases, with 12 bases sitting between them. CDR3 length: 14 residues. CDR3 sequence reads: CASTPRAHQETQYF. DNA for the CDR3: TGCGCCAGCACCCCTAGGGCCCACCAAGAGACCCAGTACTTC.

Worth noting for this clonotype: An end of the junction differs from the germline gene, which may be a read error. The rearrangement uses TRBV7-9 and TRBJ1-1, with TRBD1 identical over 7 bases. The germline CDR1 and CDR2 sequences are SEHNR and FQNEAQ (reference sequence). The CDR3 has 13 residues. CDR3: CASLEGASTEAFF. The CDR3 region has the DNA TGCGCCAGCTTAGAGGGGGCTAGCACTGAAGCTTTCTTT.

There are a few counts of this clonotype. CDR3 bases: TGTGCCAGCAGTTACTCGTCCCAGGGCAATGAGCAGTTCTTC. Residues: CASSYSSQGNEQFF. V gene TRBV6-5 combines with J gene TRBJ2-1; perhaps TRBD1 as D (5 bases). There are 14 residues in the CDR3. Germline values: CDR1 MNHEY, CDR2 SVGAGI. V was shortened by 0 bases and J by 6 bases, with 9 bases between the two germline ends.

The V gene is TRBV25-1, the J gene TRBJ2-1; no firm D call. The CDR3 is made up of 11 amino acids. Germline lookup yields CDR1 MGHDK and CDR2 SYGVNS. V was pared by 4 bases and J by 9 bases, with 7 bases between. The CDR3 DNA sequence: TGTGCCAGCAGTGTAACAGCTGAGCAGTTCTTC. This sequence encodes CASSVTAEQFF.

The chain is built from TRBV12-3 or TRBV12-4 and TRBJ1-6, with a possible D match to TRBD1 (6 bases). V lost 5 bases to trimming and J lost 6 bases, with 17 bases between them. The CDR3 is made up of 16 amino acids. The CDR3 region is CASSRTRGGFNSPLHF. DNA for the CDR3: TGTGCCAGCAGTCGCACCCGAGGGGGTTTTAATTCACCCCTCCACTTT.